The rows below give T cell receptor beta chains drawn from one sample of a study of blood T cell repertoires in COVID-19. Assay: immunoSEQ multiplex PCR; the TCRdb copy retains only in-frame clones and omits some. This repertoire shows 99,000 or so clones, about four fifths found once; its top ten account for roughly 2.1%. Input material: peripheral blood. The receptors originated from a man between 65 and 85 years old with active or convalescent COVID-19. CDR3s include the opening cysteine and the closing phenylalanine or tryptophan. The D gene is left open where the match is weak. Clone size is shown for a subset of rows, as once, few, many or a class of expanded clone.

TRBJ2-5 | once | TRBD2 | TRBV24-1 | TGTGCCACCAGTGACCCCGGGACTAGCGGGGAGACCCAGTACTTC | CATSDPGTSGETQYF
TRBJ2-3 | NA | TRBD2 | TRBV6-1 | TGTGCCAGCAGTGAAGCGGCGGGGGGCCTCACAGATACGCAGTATTTT | CASSEAAGGLTDTQYF
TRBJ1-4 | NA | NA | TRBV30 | TGTGCCTGGACACCACAGGCTAATGAAAAACTGTTTTTT | CAWTPQANEKLFF
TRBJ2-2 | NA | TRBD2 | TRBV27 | TGTGCCAGCAGATCTAGCGGGGGGGCCAGCACCGGGGAGCTGTTTTTT | CASRSSGGASTGELFF
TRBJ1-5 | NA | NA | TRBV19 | TGTGCCAGTAGTATAGGCAGGGCTGGCCATCAGCCCCAGCATTTT | CASSIGRAGHQPQHF
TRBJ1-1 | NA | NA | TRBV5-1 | TGCGCCAGCAGCTCGGCGGGAGGAATGAACACTGAAGCTTTCTTT | CASSSAGGMNTEAFF
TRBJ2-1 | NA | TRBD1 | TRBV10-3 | TGTGCCACCCAGGGACAGGCGAAATGGGGTGAGCAGTTCTTC | CATQGQAKWGEQFF
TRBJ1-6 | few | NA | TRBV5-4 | TGTGCCAGCAGCTTCGGCTCCTATAATTCACCCCTCCACTTT | CASSFGSYNSPLHF
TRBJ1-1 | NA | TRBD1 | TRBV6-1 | TGTGCCAGCAGTGAAGCGGGCGGACAGGGGGCTCGTCTGGCTTTCTTT | CASSEAGGQGARLAFF
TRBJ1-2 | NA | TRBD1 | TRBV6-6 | TGTGCCAGCAGTTCCCAGGGGGTTTATGGCTACACCTTC | CASSSQGVYGYTF
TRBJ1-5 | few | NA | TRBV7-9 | TGTGCCAGCAGCTTGGACATTAGCAATCAGCCCCAGCATTTT | CASSLDISNQPQHF
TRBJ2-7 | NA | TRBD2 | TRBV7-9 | TGTGCCAGCAGCTTAGGGTTAGCGGGGGAGGAGCAGTACTTC | CASSLGLAGEEQYF
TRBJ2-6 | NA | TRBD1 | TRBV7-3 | TGTGCCAGCAGCTCGGGACAGGTGGCTGGGGCCAACGTCCTGACTTTC | CASSSGQVAGANVLTF
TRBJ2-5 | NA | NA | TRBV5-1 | TGCGCCAGCAGCGTCCGGAGGGGGGGAGAGACCCAGTACTTC | CASSVRRGGETQYF
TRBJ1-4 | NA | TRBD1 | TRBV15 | TGTGCCACCAGCATGCAAGACAGGGGGGATGAAAAACTGTTTTTT | CATSMQDRGDEKLFF
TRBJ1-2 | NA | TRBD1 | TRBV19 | TGTGCCAGTAGTGGGGGGGGACAGGTGACGGACTACACCTTC | CASSGGGQVTDYTF
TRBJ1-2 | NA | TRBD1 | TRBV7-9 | TGTGCCAGCAGCTTAGTTGGACAGGGGTTAGAAGGCTACACCTTC | CASSLVGQGLEGYTF
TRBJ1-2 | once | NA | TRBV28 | TGTGCCAGCAGTTGGTCGGAGAACTATGGCTACACCTTC | CASSWSENYGYTF
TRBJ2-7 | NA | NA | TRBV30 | TGTGCCTGGAGTGGGCTACTACAGGGCGACGAGCAGTACTTC | CAWSGLLQGDEQYF
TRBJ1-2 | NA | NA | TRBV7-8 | TGTGCCAGCAGCTTAGTTCGTTCCTATGGCTACACCTTC | CASSLVRSYGYTF